Listed below are T cell receptor beta chains from one sample, sequenced in a study of cytomegalovirus exposure and HLA in healthy donors. Using immunoSEQ multiplex PCR, the repertoire was profiled, and TCRdb retains in-frame clones only, with some absent. The sample holds about 170,000 clones, around 73% seen once. Sequenced sample: PBMCs. The source of these receptors is a woman aged 18-29 years in good health and CMV-seropositive. Each CDR3 is given with its conserved first and last residue. D genes are given only for firm matches. A clone size is listed for some rows: how often the clone was seen (once, few, many), or a class if it is expanded.

j_call: TRBJ1-3
d_call: .
v_call: TRBV5-6
clone_size: .
cdr3_aa: CASSRLQGNGNTIYF
cdr3_nt: TGTGCCAGCAGCCGCCTACAGGGTAACGGAAACACCATATATTTT

j_call: TRBJ2-3
d_call: .
v_call: TRBV19
clone_size: few
cdr3_aa: CASSTTGTSTDTQYF
cdr3_nt: TGTGCCAGTAGTACTACCGGGACTAGCACAGATACGCAGTATTTT

j_call: TRBJ1-2
d_call: TRBD1
v_call: TRBV11-2
clone_size: .
cdr3_aa: CASSSDRGYTF
cdr3_nt: TGTGCCAGCAGCTCGGACAGGGGATACACCTTC

j_call: TRBJ1-6
d_call: .
v_call: TRBV4-2
clone_size: .
cdr3_aa: CASSQVQARTNSPLHF
cdr3_nt: TGTGCCAGCAGCCAAGTTCAGGCACGAACTAATTCACCCCTCCACTTT

j_call: TRBJ1-6
d_call: TRBD1
v_call: TRBV6-5
clone_size: .
cdr3_aa: CASRRGQGISPLHF
cdr3_nt: TGTGCCAGCAGGCGAGGACAGGGTATTTCACCCCTCCACTTT

j_call: TRBJ1-6
d_call: .
v_call: TRBV7-8
clone_size: .
cdr3_aa: CASSLAAASSYNSPLHF
cdr3_nt: TGTGCCAGCAGCTTAGCGGCAGCTAGCTCCTATAATTCACCCCTCCACTTT

j_call: TRBJ2-1
d_call: TRBD1
v_call: TRBV5-1
clone_size: .
cdr3_aa: CASSFMTGIDEQFF
cdr3_nt: TGCGCCAGCAGCTTTATGACAGGGATCGATGAGCAGTTCTTC

j_call: TRBJ2-7
d_call: .
v_call: TRBV5-4
clone_size: .
cdr3_aa: CASSASGSEQYF
cdr3_nt: TGTGCCAGCAGCGCTTCAGGGTCCGAGCAGTACTTC

j_call: TRBJ2-4
d_call: TRBD2
v_call: TRBV4-3
clone_size: .
cdr3_aa: CASSQGSLAGGNIQYF
cdr3_nt: TGCGCCAGCAGCCAAGGGTCGTTAGCGGGGGGAAACATTCAGTACTTC

j_call: TRBJ1-1
d_call: .
v_call: TRBV5-1
clone_size: .
cdr3_aa: CASSLVGVGGDEAFF
cdr3_nt: TGCGCCAGCAGCTTGGTAGGTGTAGGGGGTGATGAAGCTTTCTTT

j_call: TRBJ2-5
d_call: TRBD2
v_call: TRBV10-2
clone_size: .
cdr3_aa: CASSLTSGGETQYF
cdr3_nt: TGCGCCAGCAGCCTGACTAGCGGGGGAGAGACCCAGTACTTC

j_call: TRBJ1-1
d_call: TRBD1
v_call: TRBV2
clone_size: few
cdr3_aa: CASSTGPDRAANTEAFF
cdr3_nt: TGTGCCAGCAGCACCGGGCCCGACAGGGCTGCGAACACTGAAGCTTTCTTT

j_call: TRBJ1-2
d_call: .
v_call: TRBV7-9
clone_size: .
cdr3_aa: CASSLAGAYGYTF
cdr3_nt: TGTGCCAGCAGCTTGGCAGGGGCTTATGGCTACACCTTC

j_call: TRBJ2-1
d_call: TRBD2
v_call: TRBV9
clone_size: .
cdr3_aa: CASSVGLAGDEQFF
cdr3_nt: TGTGCCAGCAGCGTAGGCCTAGCGGGGGATGAGCAGTTCTTC

j_call: TRBJ2-7
d_call: TRBD1
v_call: TRBV5-1
clone_size: .
cdr3_aa: CASSLVASGQGISEQYF
cdr3_nt: TGCGCCAGCAGCTTGGTGGCCTCGGGACAGGGGATCTCCGAGCAGTACTTC

j_call: TRBJ2-7
d_call: TRBD1
v_call: TRBV12-5
clone_size: few
cdr3_aa: CASGTGTGAHEQYF
cdr3_nt: TGTGCTAGTGGAACCGGGACAGGGGCCCACGAGCAGTACTTC

j_call: TRBJ1-1
d_call: TRBD1
v_call: TRBV30
clone_size: .
cdr3_aa: CAWSSGQGNAEAFF
cdr3_nt: TGTGCCTGGAGTTCGGGACAGGGGAACGCTGAAGCTTTCTTT

j_call: TRBJ1-1
d_call: TRBD1
v_call: TRBV19
clone_size: .
cdr3_aa: CASTGQTEAFF
cdr3_nt: TGTGCCAGTACGGGACAGACTGAAGCTTTCTTT

j_call: TRBJ1-6
d_call: .
v_call: TRBV7-9
clone_size: .
cdr3_aa: CASSFVTGLNSPLHF
cdr3_nt: TGTGCCAGCAGCTTCGTAACGGGACTAAATTCACCCCTCCACTTT

j_call: TRBJ2-7
d_call: .
v_call: TRBV10-3
clone_size: .
cdr3_aa: CAISESVSRVSYEQYF
cdr3_nt: TGTGCCATCAGTGAGTCGGTGAGCAGAGTTAGCTACGAGCAGTACTTC

j_call: TRBJ2-1
d_call: TRBD2
v_call: TRBV5-6
clone_size: few
cdr3_aa: CASSFGPSGGNEQFF
cdr3_nt: TGTGCCAGCAGCTTTGGGCCTAGCGGGGGCAATGAGCAGTTCTTC

j_call: TRBJ1-2
d_call: .
v_call: TRBV7-2
clone_size: few
cdr3_aa: CASSPRSGGNNYGYTF
cdr3_nt: TGTGCCAGCAGCCCCCGGTCGGGGGGAAATAACTATGGCTACACCTTC

j_call: TRBJ1-4
d_call: .
v_call: TRBV6-6
clone_size: .
cdr3_aa: CASSDRRDGKLFF
cdr3_nt: TGTGCCAGCAGTGACCGGAGAGACGGGAAACTGTTTTTT

j_call: TRBJ1-2
d_call: TRBD1
v_call: TRBV7-7
clone_size: .
cdr3_aa: CASSEGQGRYDGYTF
cdr3_nt: TGTGCTAGCAGCGAAGGACAGGGAAGGTATGATGGCTACACCTTC

j_call: TRBJ2-3
d_call: TRBD2
v_call: TRBV25-1
clone_size: .
cdr3_aa: CASSERTRIDTQYF
cdr3_nt: TGTGCCAGCAGTGAACGGACTAGGATCGATACGCAGTATTTT

j_call: TRBJ1-1
d_call: TRBD1
v_call: TRBV5-1
clone_size: .
cdr3_aa: CASRGQGGTEAFF
cdr3_nt: TGCGCCAGCAGAGGACAGGGGGGCACTGAAGCTTTCTTT

j_call: TRBJ2-5
d_call: TRBD1
v_call: TRBV6-5
clone_size: .
cdr3_aa: CASSRAGTGGETQYF
cdr3_nt: TGTGCCAGCAGCAGAGCCGGGACAGGGGGTGAGACCCAGTACTTC

j_call: TRBJ2-7
d_call: .
v_call: TRBV27
clone_size: .
cdr3_aa: CAGRGPLKSEQYF
cdr3_nt: TGTGCCGGACGCGGGCCGCTAAAATCCGAGCAGTACTTC

j_call: TRBJ2-3
d_call: .
v_call: TRBV2
clone_size: few
cdr3_aa: CASVWGAGAGDTQYF
cdr3_nt: TGTGCCAGCGTCTGGGGGGCGGGGGCCGGGGATACGCAGTATTTT

j_call: TRBJ2-3
d_call: .
v_call: TRBV11-2
clone_size: .
cdr3_aa: CASSFTGTDTQYF
cdr3_nt: TGTGCCAGCAGCTTCACAGGGACCGATACGCAGTATTTT

j_call: TRBJ1-2
d_call: TRBD1
v_call: TRBV9
clone_size: few
cdr3_aa: CASSVGQGPYGYTF
cdr3_nt: TGTGCCAGCAGCGTGGGACAGGGCCCCTATGGCTACACCTTC

j_call: TRBJ1-2
d_call: .
v_call: TRBV2
clone_size: few
cdr3_aa: CASNPRDTYGYTF
cdr3_nt: TGTGCCAGCAACCCCCGGGACACCTATGGCTACACCTTC

j_call: TRBJ2-3
d_call: .
v_call: TRBV7-7
clone_size: .
cdr3_aa: CASSLGRTDTQYF
cdr3_nt: TGTGCTAGCAGCTTAGGCAGGACAGATACGCAGTATTTT

j_call: TRBJ1-3
d_call: .
v_call: TRBV7-9
clone_size: .
cdr3_aa: CSSSLQRSGNTIYF
cdr3_nt: TGTTCCAGCAGCTTACAGCGCTCTGGAAACACCATATATTTT

j_call: TRBJ1-6
d_call: TRBD1
v_call: TRBV28
clone_size: .
cdr3_aa: CASSFFGDPGTGGSPLHF
cdr3_nt: TGTGCCAGCAGTTTTTTTGGGGACCCCGGGACAGGGGGATCACCCCTCCACTTT

j_call: TRBJ1-6
d_call: .
v_call: TRBV5-6
clone_size: .
cdr3_aa: CASSPGAYNSPLHF
cdr3_nt: TGTGCCAGCAGCCCAGGCGCCTATAATTCACCCCTCCACTTT

j_call: TRBJ2-3
d_call: .
v_call: TRBV15
clone_size: .
cdr3_aa: CATSRGVAMTDTQYF
cdr3_nt: TGTGCCACCAGCAGAGGAGTAGCGATGACGGATACGCAGTATTTT

j_call: TRBJ2-6
d_call: TRBD1
v_call: TRBV9
clone_size: few
cdr3_aa: CASSFRGQGANVLTF
cdr3_nt: TGTGCCAGCAGTTTCAGGGGGCAAGGGGCCAACGTCCTGACTTTC

j_call: TRBJ2-5
d_call: .
v_call: TRBV11-3
clone_size: few
cdr3_aa: CASSFGGQETQYF
cdr3_nt: TGTGCCAGCAGCTTCGGGGGCCAAGAGACCCAGTACTTC

j_call: TRBJ2-4
d_call: .
v_call: TRBV7-2
clone_size: .
cdr3_aa: CASSLMGQGGLGIQYF
cdr3_nt: TGTGCCAGCAGCCTAATGGGGCAGGGGGGCTTAGGCATTCAGTACTTC

j_call: TRBJ1-1
d_call: .
v_call: TRBV10-3
clone_size: .
cdr3_aa: CAISDGGNEAFF
cdr3_nt: TGTGCCATCAGTGACGGAGGGAATGAAGCTTTCTTT

j_call: TRBJ1-2
d_call: .
v_call: TRBV7-2
clone_size: .
cdr3_aa: CASSSSVNYGYTF
cdr3_nt: TGTGCCAGCAGCTCCTCGGTCAACTATGGCTACACCTTC

j_call: TRBJ1-1
d_call: TRBD1
v_call: TRBV6-1
clone_size: .
cdr3_aa: CASSLRGTEAFF
cdr3_nt: TGTGCCAGCAGCCTCAGGGGGACTGAAGCTTTCTTT

j_call: TRBJ2-7
d_call: .
v_call: TRBV6-5
clone_size: once
cdr3_aa: CASSPSRGQTYEQYF
cdr3_nt: TGTGCCAGCAGCCCCTCCAGAGGACAGACTTACGAGCAGTACTTC

j_call: TRBJ1-1
d_call: .
v_call: TRBV7-9
clone_size: few
cdr3_aa: CASSLPTEAFF
cdr3_nt: TGTGCCAGCAGCTTACCTACTGAAGCTTTCTTT

j_call: TRBJ1-3
d_call: TRBD1
v_call: TRBV9
clone_size: .
cdr3_aa: CASSVASTGAGNTIYF
cdr3_nt: TGTGCCAGCAGCGTAGCCTCTACAGGGGCTGGAAACACCATATATTTT

j_call: TRBJ2-1
d_call: .
v_call: TRBV19
clone_size: once
cdr3_aa: CASSIVLWGGWSGEQFF
cdr3_nt: TGTGCCAGTAGTATAGTACTATGGGGGGGCTGGTCCGGGGAGCAGTTCTTC

j_call: TRBJ2-1
d_call: .
v_call: TRBV14
clone_size: .
cdr3_aa: CASSLQGRGYNEQFF
cdr3_nt: TGTGCCAGCAGCCTTCAGGGAAGGGGTTACAATGAGCAGTTCTTC

j_call: TRBJ2-1
d_call: TRBD2
v_call: TRBV27
clone_size: .
cdr3_aa: CASSLYSTSGGYNEQFF
cdr3_nt: TGTGCCAGCAGTCTCTATTCGACTAGCGGTGGTTACAATGAGCAGTTCTTC

j_call: TRBJ2-7
d_call: TRBD1
v_call: TRBV28
clone_size: few
cdr3_aa: CASSFGTDSSYEQYF
cdr3_nt: TGTGCCAGCAGTTTCGGGACAGACTCTTCCTACGAGCAGTACTTC

j_call: TRBJ1-5
d_call: .
v_call: TRBV19
clone_size: few
cdr3_aa: CASRPNPTSWQPQHF
cdr3_nt: TGTGCCAGTAGGCCGAACCCGACATCGTGGCAGCCCCAGCATTTT

j_call: TRBJ2-1
d_call: .
v_call: TRBV2
clone_size: .
cdr3_aa: CASSEQVAPVF
cdr3_nt: TGTGCCAGCAGTGAACAGGTTGCCCCAGTCTTC

j_call: TRBJ2-3
d_call: .
v_call: TRBV11-2
clone_size: .
cdr3_aa: CASSSRPQRTDPTDTQYF
cdr3_nt: TGTGCCAGCAGCTCACGACCTCAGAGGACAGATCCCACAGATACGCAGTATTTT

j_call: TRBJ2-7
d_call: TRBD1
v_call: TRBV2
clone_size: .
cdr3_aa: CASSVMLPGQGTPYEQYF
cdr3_nt: TGTGCCAGCAGCGTAATGCTTCCGGGACAGGGGACGCCCTACGAGCAGTACTTC

j_call: TRBJ1-2
d_call: TRBD1
v_call: TRBV2
clone_size: .
cdr3_aa: CASIGGPTNYGYTF
cdr3_nt: TGTGCCAGCATAGGGGGCCCCACTAACTATGGCTACACCTTC

j_call: TRBJ2-7
d_call: .
v_call: TRBV9
clone_size: few
cdr3_aa: CASSVDPIPQTTWGEQYF
cdr3_nt: TGTGCCAGCAGCGTAGACCCAATCCCACAGACTACCTGGGGCGAGCAGTACTTC

j_call: TRBJ1-1
d_call: .
v_call: TRBV7-2
clone_size: .
cdr3_aa: CASSLGQPGVTEAFF
cdr3_nt: TGTGCCAGCAGCCTTGGACAGCCCGGGGTCACTGAAGCTTTCTTT

j_call: TRBJ2-1
d_call: TRBD2
v_call: TRBV10-3
clone_size: .
cdr3_aa: CAIKNPSGGYNEQFF
cdr3_nt: TGTGCCATCAAGAACCCCAGCGGGGGCTACAATGAGCAGTTCTTC